The present entry profiles one TCR beta chain with its context. These data belong to a study of CD8 T cells in Susac syndrome. Background on the study: The Susac syndrome patients that were sequenced included about six with active disease and under ten in remission. Patients with Susac syndrome, at blood draw, were therapy-naive, on corticosteroids, or on intravenous immunoglobulin alone.

The authors reverse transcribed 0.5 to 1 ug RNA with random hexamers. TCRdb used MiXCR to reprocess the immunoSEQ multiplex PCR reads, holding one entry per CDR3 protein. The sample shows about 190,000 distinct CDR3 sequences, around 93% of them seen only once. This CDR3 comprises 14 residues. Germline loops: CDR1 LGHDT, CDR2 YNNKEL (reference sequence). J lost 6 bases, V lost 4 bases, and 8 bases had no gene match. This TCR came from a human donor with Susac syndrome. The J gene is TRBJ1-1, the V gene TRBV3-1, with TRBD1 identical over 7 bases. The source material was CD8+ T cells from PBMCs. This CDR3 reads CASSPRQGSPEAFF. The CDR3 region has the DNA TGTGCCAGCAGCCCGAGACAGGGATCGCCTGAAGCTTTCTTT.